This passage covers 15 T cell receptor beta chains from one sample sequenced in a study of cytomegalovirus exposure and HLA in healthy donors. This PCR relied on a set of 60 Vbeta primers and 13 Jbeta primers. The assay was immunoSEQ multiplex PCR, and TCRdb's table has in-frame clones only and misses some. The table has 80,000 to 95,000 clones, 55% to 75% seen once. Specimen: PBMCs. All receptors derive from a woman aged 18-30 years in good health and CMV-seropositive.

This clone has a single count. This chain joins TRBV7-2 and TRBJ2-2; D unclear. The CDR3 consists of 13 residues. V dropped 6 bases and J dropped 2 bases, with 7 bases sitting between them. From germline, CDR1 is SGHTA and CDR2 FQGNSA. In DNA, the CDR3 is TGTGCCAGCAGTCGTATAAACACCGGGGAGCTGTTTTTT. Its translation is CASSRINTGELFF. The variable domain in full, completed from reference TRBV7-2 and TRBJ2-2, reads GAGVSQSPSNKVTEKGKDVELRCDPISGHTALYWYRQSLGQGLEFLIYFQGNSAPDKSGLPSDRFSAERTGGSVSTLTIQRTQQEDSAVYLCASSRINTGELFFGEGSRLTVL.

As to this clone: The sample carries other DNA sequences with the same CDR3. V and J are TRBV27 and TRBJ1-1; TRBD1 matches 12 bases. The trim removed 2 bases at V and 6 bases at J, leaving 7 bases unmatched. Germline V lookup: CDR1 MNHEY, CDR2 SMNVEV (reference sequence). The CDR3 spans 16 residues. The CDR3 here is CASSLRGQGAHAEAFF. CDR3 coding DNA: TGTGCCAGCAGTTTAAGGGGACAGGGGGCGCACGCTGAAGCTTTCTTT.

The gene calls are TRBV9 and TRBJ2-7; D might be TRBD1 (5 bases). Trimming removed 4 bases at V and 6 bases at J, with 11 bases between. The CDR3 length is 12 residues. The germline V gene encodes CDR1 SGDLS and CDR2 YYNGEE. CDR3 residues: CASSPDGAEQYF. Written as DNA, the CDR3 is TGTGCCAGCAGCCCTGATGGGGCCGAGCAGTACTTC.

The chain uses TRBV28 and TRBJ1-1, with a tentative D call TRBD1 (5 bases). The CDR3 sequence is 16 residues long. Deletions cut 7 bases from V and 8 bases from J, with 26 bases between. Looked up from germline, CDR1 is MDHEN and CDR2 is SYDVKM. CDR3 in amino acids: CASTPSIQRGTIEAFF. CDR3 in DNA: TGTGCCAGCACCCCCTCCATCCAAAGGGGAACTATCGAAGCTTTCTTT. Looking up the rest from reference TRBV28 and TRBJ1-1 gives the full variable domain: DVKVTQSSRYLVKRTGEKVFLECVQDMDHENMFWYRQDPGLGLRLIYFSYDVKMKEKGDIPEGYSVSREKKERFSLILESASTNQTSMYLCASTPSIQRGTIEAFFGQGTRLTVV.

The chain links TRBV6-5 to TRBJ2-5, with 7 bases that match TRBD2. Germline V gene sequence: CDR1 MNHEY, CDR2 SVGAGI. J was trimmed by 1 base and V by 4 bases; bases with no gene match: 6. CDR3 size: 15 residues. CDR3 sequence (DNA): TGTGCCAGCAGTTCCAGCGGGGCCCGCCAAGAGACCCAGTACTTC. Translation gives CASSSSGARQETQYF.

Concerning this clone: Sequence at one end of the junction differs from germline and may be a read error. The V and J genes are TRBV25-1 and TRBJ1-4; no firm D call. Germline CDR1 is MGHDK and CDR2 is SYGVNS. The CDR3 runs 17 residues. The CDR3 loop reads CASSEAGLSATNEKLFF. CDR3 DNA: TGTGCTAGCAGTGAAGCCGGGTTGTCGGCAACTAATGAAAAACTGTTTTTT.

This sequence joins TRBV27 and TRBJ2-2, with D maybe TRBD2 (5 bases). The V end was cut by 11 bases, the J end by 4 bases, with 17 bases between. CDR1 is MNHEY, CDR2 SMNVEV, per germline (reference sequence). The CDR3 totals 14 residues. CDR3 coding DNA: TGTGCCGGCAAGGACTCGGACTTCACCGGGGAGCTGTTTTTT. Residues: CAGKDSDFTGELFF.

The table lists this clone with a count of one. The CDR3 is CASSFIYTSYEQYF. CDR3 in DNA: TGCGCCAGCAGCTTTATTTACACCTCCTACGAGCAGTACTTC. V and J are TRBV5-1 and TRBJ2-7; D unclear. The V gene's germline CDR1 is SGHRS and CDR2 YFSETQ. The CDR3 loop spans 14 amino acids. V was clipped by 2 bases and J by 0 bases, with 9 bases between them.

Written as DNA, the CDR3 is TGCGCCAGCAGCCAAGACCCGGTTAGGGGTGATGGTGAAAAACTGTTTTTT. Protein product: CASSQDPVRGDGEKLFF. The rearrangement uses TRBV4-3 and TRBJ1-4, with D perhaps TRBD1 (5 bases). Trimming took off 0 bases at V and 7 bases at J, with 18 bases between the two ends. Germline-derived CDR1 and CDR2 are LGHNA and YSLEER. CDR3 length: 17 residues.

This chain joins TRBV5-6 and TRBJ2-2; 7 bases match TRBD2. The CDR3 runs 14 residues. Trimming at V came to 6 bases and at J to 0 bases, leaving 2 bases not matched to a gene. CDR1 and CDR2 (germline): SGHDT, YYEEEE. CDR3 region: CASTTSPNTGELFF. CDR3 in DNA: TGTGCCAGCACGACTAGCCCGAACACCGGGGAGCTGTTTTTT. The entire variable domain, with the rest obtained from reference TRBV5-6 and TRBJ2-2, is as follows: DAGVTQSPTHLIKTRGQQVTLRCSPKSGHDTVSWYQQALGQGPQFIFQYYEEEERQRGNFPDRFSGHQFPNYSSELNVNALLLGDSALYLCASTTSPNTGELFFGEGSRLTVL.

In regard to this clone: This same CDR3 is encoded by further DNA sequences in the sample. The V call is TRBV28, the J call TRBJ1-2; TRBD1 matches at 10 bases. The CDR3 extends over 14 amino acids. J gave up 2 bases and V 3 bases, and 0 bases lay outside the gene matches. Germline V gene sequence: CDR1 MDHEN, CDR2 SYDVKM. In nucleotides, the CDR3 is TGTGCCAGCAGTTTGGGACAGGGGAACTATGGCTACACCTTC. Amino acid sequence: CASSLGQGNYGYTF.

The chain uses TRBV11-2 and TRBJ2-7, with TRBD1 identical over 7 bases. Germline CDR1 SGHAT, CDR2 FQNNGV. The CDR3 consists of 14 residues. Losses at the gene ends were 1 base for V and 3 bases for J; bases not matched to a gene: 3. The CDR3 DNA is TGTGCCAGCAGCTTAGCGGGACAGATCTACGAGCAGTACTTC. Protein sequence: CASSLAGQIYEQYF.

The V and J genes are TRBV5-6 and TRBJ1-5; D gene uncertain. CDR1 is SGHDT, CDR2 YYEEEE, per germline. The CDR3 consists of 12 residues. Trimming pared 1 base from V and 5 bases from J, leaving 4 bases between. The DNA for the CDR3 is TGTGCCAGCAGCTTGTTAGATCAGCCCCAGCATTTT. Encoded protein: CASSLLDQPQHF.

The chain has TRBV5-1 and TRBJ2-1, with a tentative D call TRBD2 (7 bases). The ends were cut back, 5 bases at V and 6 bases at J, with 18 bases in the middle. The CDR3 extends over 15 amino acids. Germline CDR1 reads SGHRS; CDR2 reads YFSETQ. The CDR3 reads CASRVMKGGINEQFF. CDR3 in DNA: TGCGCCAGCAGGGTGATGAAGGGGGGGATCAATGAGCAGTTCTTC.

The chain recombines TRBV27 with TRBJ1-5, with D possibly being TRBD1 (6 bases). CDR3 length: 15 residues. Trimming removed 7 bases from V and 5 bases from J, with 18 bases in between. Germline lookup yields CDR1 MNHEY and CDR2 SMNVEV (reference sequence). The CDR3, as DNA: TGTGCCAGCACCACCCTGGGTTCAGGGGATCAGCCCCAGCATTTT. As protein: CASTTLGSGDQPQHF.